This TCR beta chain was obtained from a study of molecular identifiers for immune sequencing clone quantification. Study-wide findings and caveats: Clones that had above 20 RNA copies took up over 99% of effector molecules but under 1% in naive cells.

The V end lost 2 bases, the J end lost 3 bases, and 12 bases lay between the germline ends. Germline assignment: CDR1 MNHEY and CDR2 SMNVEV (reference sequence). The CDR3 length is 15 residues. Sorted inputs of roughly 17,000 to 1,100,000 cells, with 10%, 30% or 50% RNA, yielded naive CD8 libraries. Naive CD8 T cells were picked out by sorting for CD8+CD4-CCR7+CD45RA+. Generation of bulk TCR libraries relied on previously described methods and listed TCR primers. MiXCR, applied by TCRdb to the PCR reads, yields one record per CDR3 protein. Of approximately 97,000 distinct CDR3 sequences listed, around 24% are singletons. At least ten counts were recorded for this clonotype. Its specificity is not known.

This TCR was recovered from a human donor in good health. Some libraries in this study had Jurkat cell RNA spiked in. Sequencing was performed on naive CD8+ T cells from blood, with Jurkat cell RNA spiked in. Subset given: FACS-sorted CD8+CD4-CCR7+CD45RA+ naive T cells. The chain uses TRBV27 and TRBJ2-3; D perhaps matches TRBD2 (5 bases). Written as DNA, the CDR3 is TGTGCCAGCAGTTTAATTCTAGCCGGGACAGATACGCAGTATTTT. It codes for CASSLILAGTDTQYF.